The 5 T cell receptor beta chains below were found in one sample sequenced in a study of CD8 T cells in Susac syndrome. Reverse transcription of about 0.5 to 1 ug RNA was carried out with random hexamers. TCRdb reprocessed the immunoSEQ multiplex PCR reads via MiXCR and lists one record per CDR3 protein. The sample lists approximately 180,000 distinct CDR3 sequences; 90% to 95% were seen once. Sample: CD4+ T cells from PBMCs. These receptors came from a human donor with Susac syndrome.

This sequence joins TRBV7-2 and TRBJ2-7; TRBD1 might be the D (6 bases). V gave up 1 base and J gave up 5 bases, with 12 bases separating them. CDR1 is SGHTA, CDR2 FQGNSA, per germline. CDR3 length equals 14 residues. The CDR3 is CASSLEQGRDEQYF. The CDR3 DNA sequence: TGTGCCAGCAGCTTAGAGCAGGGGCGCGACGAGCAGTACTTC.

This clonotype was picked up one time. The V and J genes are TRBV2 and TRBJ2-7, with D unclear. V was shortened by 9 bases and J by 3 bases, with 15 bases between the two germline ends. The CDR3 extends over 13 amino acids. From germline, CDR1 is SNHLY and CDR2 FYNNEI. CDR3 amino acids: CASCQTRNYEQYF. The CDR3 DNA reads TGTGCCAGTTGCCAAACCAGAAACTACGAGCAGTACTTC.

The chain carries TRBV25-1 and TRBJ2-7, with TRBD1 matching over 9 bases. Germline assignment: CDR1 MGHDK and CDR2 SYGVNS. V lost 4 bases and J lost 7; bases outside the gene matches: 5. This CDR3 is 13 amino acids long. The CDR3 DNA is TGTGCCAGCAGTGGAACAGGGGGCCGGGAGCAGTACTTC. Translation gives CASSGTGGREQYF.

The chain links TRBV6-6 to TRBJ1-2; unclear D gene. This CDR3 has 15 residues. Trimming took 0 bases from V and 1 from J, leaving 9 bases between them. Germline V lookup: CDR1 MNHNY, CDR2 SVGAGI (reference sequence). The CDR3, as DNA: TGTGCCAGCAGTTACTCGCAAGATTATAACTATGGCTACACCTTC. It yields the protein CASSYSQDYNYGYTF.

CDR3 nucleotide sequence: TGTGCCAGCAGCTTGGTCGGACAGCCCACAGATACGCAGTATTTT. Its protein is CASSLVGQPTDTQYF. This chain links TRBV5-6 with TRBJ2-3, with D tentatively TRBD1 (6 bases). V was pared by 0 bases and J by 2 bases, with 10 bases between. This CDR3 comprises 15 residues. Germline values: CDR1 SGHDT, CDR2 YYEEEE.